This T cell receptor (beta chain) was recorded in a study of B cell selection in AIRE deficiency. Only in-frame clones appear in the TCRdb table, and some are missing; sequencing was by immunoSEQ multiplex PCR. In the table there are fewer than 30,000 clones, just under 97% of which are singletons. Study-wide results and limits: In TCRBV usage, CDR3 length and diversity, patient Tconv and Treg cells matched healthy donors.

On this clone itself: The target antigen is unknown.

The sorted conventional CD4 T cells were gated as CD4+CD127+. Control samples were from healthy, unrelated donors. This TCR was sampled from a human donor in good health. Sequencing input: CD4+CD127+ conventional T cells sorted from PBMCs.

In nucleotides, the CDR3 is TGTGCCAGCAGTGAGGGGGAAGGGAACACCATATATTTT. Amino acids: CASSEGEGNTIYF. V usage is TRBV2 and J usage is TRBJ1-3; tentative D call: TRBD1 (5 bases). The germline V gene has CDR1 SNHLY and CDR2 FYNNEI. This CDR3 contains 13 residues. V lost 3 bases to trimming and J lost 7 bases, with 10 bases between them.